This TCR beta chain was retrieved from a study of control samples from healthy donors and cancer patients. CDR3 length: 16 residues. CDR1 is LGHNA and CDR2 is YNFKEQ in the germline V gene. Germline trimming cut 5 bases from V and 2 bases from J; bases unmatched to any gene: 5. The assay was immunoSEQ multiplex PCR, and TCRdb's table has in-frame clones only and misses some. The sample lists about 410,000 clones, approximately 90% occurring once. The receptor was isolated from a man in his forties or fifties with head and neck cancer. Sequencing used PBMCs. The chain is built from TRBV4-2 and TRBJ2-3; 12 bases are shared with TRBD2. In nucleotides, the CDR3 is TGTGCCAGCAGCACTAGCGGGGGGACCCCCACAGATACGCAGTATTTT. Encoded protein: CASSTSGGTPTDTQYF.